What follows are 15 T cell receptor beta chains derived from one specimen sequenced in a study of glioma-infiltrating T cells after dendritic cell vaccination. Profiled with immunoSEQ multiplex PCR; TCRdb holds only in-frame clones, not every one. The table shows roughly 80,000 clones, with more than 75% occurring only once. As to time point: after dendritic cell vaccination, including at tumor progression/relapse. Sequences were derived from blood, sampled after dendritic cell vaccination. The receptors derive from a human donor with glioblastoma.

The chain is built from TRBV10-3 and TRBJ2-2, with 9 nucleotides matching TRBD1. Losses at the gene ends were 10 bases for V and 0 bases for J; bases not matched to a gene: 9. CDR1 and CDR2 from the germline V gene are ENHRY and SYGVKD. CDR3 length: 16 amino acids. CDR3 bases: TGTGCCACCGGACAGGGGCCGATAGCGAACACCGGGGAGCTGTTTTTT. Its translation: CATGQGPIANTGELFF.

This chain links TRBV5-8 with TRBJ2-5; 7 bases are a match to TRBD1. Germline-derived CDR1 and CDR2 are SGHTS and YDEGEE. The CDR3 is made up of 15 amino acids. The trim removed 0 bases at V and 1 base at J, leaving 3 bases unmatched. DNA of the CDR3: TGTGCCAGCAGCTTGGAACAGGGGCCCCAAGAGACCCAGTACTTC. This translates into CASSLEQGPQETQYF.

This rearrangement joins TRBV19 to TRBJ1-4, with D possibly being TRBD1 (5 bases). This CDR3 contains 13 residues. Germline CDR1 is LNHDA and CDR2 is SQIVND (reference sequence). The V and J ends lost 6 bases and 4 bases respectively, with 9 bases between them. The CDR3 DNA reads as TGTGCCAGTAGGGGGGGGAGTAATGAAAAACTGTTTTTT. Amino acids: CASRGGSNEKLFF.

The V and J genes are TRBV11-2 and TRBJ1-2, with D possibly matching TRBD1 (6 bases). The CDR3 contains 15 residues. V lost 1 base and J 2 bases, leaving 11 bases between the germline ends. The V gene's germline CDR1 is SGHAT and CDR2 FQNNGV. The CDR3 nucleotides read TGTGCCAGCAGCTTAGTAGGGCAGGGGAACTATGGCTACACCTTC. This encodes CASSLVGQGNYGYTF.

The CDR3 protein is CASSQSDSEQFF. The CDR3 coding sequence is TGTGCCAGCAGCCAATCGGACAGTGAGCAGTTCTTC. The chain uses TRBV4-2 and TRBJ2-1, with D perhaps TRBD1 (6 bases). The CDR3 contains 12 residues. Germline loops: CDR1 LGHNA, CDR2 YNFKEQ. V was shortened by 2 bases and J by 9 bases, with 8 bases between the two germline ends.

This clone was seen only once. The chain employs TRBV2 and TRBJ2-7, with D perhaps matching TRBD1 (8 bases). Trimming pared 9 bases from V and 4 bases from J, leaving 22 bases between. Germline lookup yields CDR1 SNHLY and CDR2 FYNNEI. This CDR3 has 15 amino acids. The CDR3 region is CASTPYRGGLYEQYF. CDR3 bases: TGTGCCAGTACCCCTTACAGGGGGGGGCTATACGAGCAGTACTTC. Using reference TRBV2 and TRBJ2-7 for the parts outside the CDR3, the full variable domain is EPEVTQTPSHQVTQMGQEVILRCVPISNHLYFYWYRQILGQKVEFLVSFYNNEISEKSEIFDDQFSVERPDGSNFTLKIRSTKLEDSAMYFCASTPYRGGLYEQYFGPGTRLTVT.

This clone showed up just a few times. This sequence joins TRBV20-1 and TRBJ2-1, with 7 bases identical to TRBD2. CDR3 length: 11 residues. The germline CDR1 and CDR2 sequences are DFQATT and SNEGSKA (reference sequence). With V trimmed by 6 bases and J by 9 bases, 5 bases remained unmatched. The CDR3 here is CSASTSVEQFF. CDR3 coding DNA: TGCAGTGCCTCAACTAGCGTTGAGCAGTTCTTC.

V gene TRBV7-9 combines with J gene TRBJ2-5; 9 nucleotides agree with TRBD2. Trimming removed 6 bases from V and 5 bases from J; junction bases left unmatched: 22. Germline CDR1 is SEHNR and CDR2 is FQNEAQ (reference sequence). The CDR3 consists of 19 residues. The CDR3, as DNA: TGTGCCAGCAGTTACCTAGGGAGTAGCGGGAGCCGTGGCCGGGAGACCCAGTACTTC. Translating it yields CASSYLGSSGSRGRETQYF.

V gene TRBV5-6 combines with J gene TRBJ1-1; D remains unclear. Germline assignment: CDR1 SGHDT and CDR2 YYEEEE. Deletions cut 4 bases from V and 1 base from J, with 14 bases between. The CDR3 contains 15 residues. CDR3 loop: CASSPRRTGNTEAFF. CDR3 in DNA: TGTGCCAGCAGCCCTAGGAGAACGGGGAACACTGAAGCTTTCTTT.

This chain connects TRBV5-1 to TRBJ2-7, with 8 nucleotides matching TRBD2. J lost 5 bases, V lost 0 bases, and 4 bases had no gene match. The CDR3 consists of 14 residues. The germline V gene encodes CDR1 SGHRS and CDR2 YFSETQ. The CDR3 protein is CASSLVPGGHEQYF. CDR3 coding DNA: TGCGCCAGCAGCTTGGTTCCGGGAGGGCACGAGCAGTACTTC.

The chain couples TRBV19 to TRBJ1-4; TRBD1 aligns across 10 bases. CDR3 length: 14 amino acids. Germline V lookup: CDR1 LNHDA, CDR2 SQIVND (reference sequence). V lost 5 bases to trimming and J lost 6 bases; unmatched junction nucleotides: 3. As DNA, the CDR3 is TGTGCCAGTAGTTGGGGGACAGGGGATGAAAAACTGTTTTTT. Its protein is CASSWGTGDEKLFF.

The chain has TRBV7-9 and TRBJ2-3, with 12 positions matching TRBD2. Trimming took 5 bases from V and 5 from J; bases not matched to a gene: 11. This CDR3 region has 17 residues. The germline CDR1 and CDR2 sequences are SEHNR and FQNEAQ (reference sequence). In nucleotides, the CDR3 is TGTGCCAGCAGCGCATTTCCGACTAGCGGGAGTCGAGATACGCAGTATTTT. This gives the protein CASSAFPTSGSRDTQYF.

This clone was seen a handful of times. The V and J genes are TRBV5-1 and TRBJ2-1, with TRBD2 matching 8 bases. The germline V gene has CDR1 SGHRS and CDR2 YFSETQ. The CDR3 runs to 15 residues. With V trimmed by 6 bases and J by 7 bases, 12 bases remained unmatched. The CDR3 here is CASNSGAGGNNEQFF. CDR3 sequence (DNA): TGCGCCAGCAACTCAGGGGCGGGGGGTAATAATGAGCAGTTCTTC. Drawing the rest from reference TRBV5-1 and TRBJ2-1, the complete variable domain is KAGVTQTPRYLIKTRGQQVTLSCSPISGHRSVSWYQQTPGQGLQFLFEYFSETQRNKGNFPGRFSGRQFSNSRSEMNVSTLELGDSALYLCASNSGAGGNNEQFFGPGTRLTVL.

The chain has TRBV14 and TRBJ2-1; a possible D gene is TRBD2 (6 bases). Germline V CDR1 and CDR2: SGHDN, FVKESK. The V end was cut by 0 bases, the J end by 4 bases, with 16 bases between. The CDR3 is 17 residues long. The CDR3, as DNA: TGTGCCAGCAGCCAAGAGCCCCGGGACTCGCTTTACAATGAGCAGTTCTTC. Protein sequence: CASSQEPRDSLYNEQFF.

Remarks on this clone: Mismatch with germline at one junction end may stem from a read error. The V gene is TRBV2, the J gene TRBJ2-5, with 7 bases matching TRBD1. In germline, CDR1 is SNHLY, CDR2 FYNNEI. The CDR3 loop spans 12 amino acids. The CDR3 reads CATRTGEESQYF. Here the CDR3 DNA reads TGTGCCACTCGGACAGGCGAAGAGTCCCAGTACTTC.